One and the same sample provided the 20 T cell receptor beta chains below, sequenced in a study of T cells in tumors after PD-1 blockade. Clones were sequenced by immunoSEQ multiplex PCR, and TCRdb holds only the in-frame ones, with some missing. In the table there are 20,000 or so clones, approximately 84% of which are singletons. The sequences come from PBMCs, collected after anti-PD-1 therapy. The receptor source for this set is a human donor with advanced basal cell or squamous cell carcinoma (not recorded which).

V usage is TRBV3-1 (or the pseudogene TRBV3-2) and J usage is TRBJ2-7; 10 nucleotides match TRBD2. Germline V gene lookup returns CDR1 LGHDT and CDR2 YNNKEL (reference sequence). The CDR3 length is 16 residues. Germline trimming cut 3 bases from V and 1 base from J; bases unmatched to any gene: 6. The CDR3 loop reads CASSHHGLAESYEQYF. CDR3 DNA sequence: TGTGCCAGCAGCCACCATGGACTAGCGGAATCCTACGAGCAGTACTTC.

The CDR3 spells CASSRGRVFDLADTQYF. CDR3 DNA: TGTGCCAGCAGCCGAGGAAGGGTTTTCGACTTGGCAGATACGCAGTATTTT. J is TRBJ2-3 and V is TRBV5-5; D unresolved. This CDR3 region has 17 residues. Germline values: CDR1 SGHKS, CDR2 YYEKEE (reference sequence). V lost 4 bases and J 4 bases, leaving 22 bases between the germline ends.

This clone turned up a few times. The CDR3 sequence: CSVDGGEYNEQFF. CDR3 coding DNA: TGCAGCGTTGACGGGGGGGAGTACAATGAGCAGTTCTTC. V and J are TRBV29-1 and TRBJ2-1, with 8 bases lining up with TRBD2. The CDR3 is 13 residues long. Germline CDR1 reads SQVTM; CDR2 reads ANQGSEA. The V segment lost 3 bases and the J segment 4 bases; nucleotides outside the gene matches: 2.

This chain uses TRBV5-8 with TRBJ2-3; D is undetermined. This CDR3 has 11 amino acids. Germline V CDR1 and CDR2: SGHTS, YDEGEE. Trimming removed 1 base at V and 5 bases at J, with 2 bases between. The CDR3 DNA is TGTGCCAGCAGCTTGATAGATACGCAGTATTTT. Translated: CASSLIDTQYF. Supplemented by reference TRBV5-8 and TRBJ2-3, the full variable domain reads EAGVTQSPTHLIKTRGQQATLRCSPISGHTSVYWYQQALGLGLQFLLWYDEGEERNRGNFPPRFSGRQFPNYSSELNVNALELEDSALYLCASSLIDTQYFGPGTRLTVL.

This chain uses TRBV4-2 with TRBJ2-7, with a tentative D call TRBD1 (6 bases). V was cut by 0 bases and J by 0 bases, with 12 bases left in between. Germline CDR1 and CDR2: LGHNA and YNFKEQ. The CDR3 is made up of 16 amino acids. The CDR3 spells CASSQERDTSSYEQYF. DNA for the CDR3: TGTGCCAGCAGCCAAGAAAGGGACACAAGCTCCTACGAGCAGTACTTC.

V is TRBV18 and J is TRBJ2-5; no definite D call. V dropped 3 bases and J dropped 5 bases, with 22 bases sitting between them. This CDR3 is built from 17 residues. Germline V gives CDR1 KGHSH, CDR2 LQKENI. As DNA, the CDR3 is TGTGCCAGCTCACCCAGACTTTTCGGGTCGCCCACCGAGACCCAGTACTTC. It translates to CASSPRLFGSPTETQYF.

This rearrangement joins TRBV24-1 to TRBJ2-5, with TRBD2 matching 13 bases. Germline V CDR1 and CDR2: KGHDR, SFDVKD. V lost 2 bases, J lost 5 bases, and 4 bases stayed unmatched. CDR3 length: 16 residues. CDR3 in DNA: TGTGCCACCAGTGATTCTTCGACTAGCGGGAGGGAGACCCAGTACTTC. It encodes CATSDSSTSGRETQYF.

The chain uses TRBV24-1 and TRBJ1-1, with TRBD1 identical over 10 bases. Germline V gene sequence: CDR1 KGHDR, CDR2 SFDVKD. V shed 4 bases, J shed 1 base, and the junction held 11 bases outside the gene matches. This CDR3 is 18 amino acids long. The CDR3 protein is CATSEHERTGGENTEAFF. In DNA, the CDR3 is TGTGCCACCAGTGAACACGAAAGGACAGGGGGGGAGAACACTGAAGCTTTCTTT.

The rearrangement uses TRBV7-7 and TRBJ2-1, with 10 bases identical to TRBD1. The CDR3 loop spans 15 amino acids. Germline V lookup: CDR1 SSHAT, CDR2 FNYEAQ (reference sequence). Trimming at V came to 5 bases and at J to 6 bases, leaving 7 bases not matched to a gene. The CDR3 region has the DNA TGTGCCAGCAGCCAAGGGGACAGGGGATCCAATGAGCAGTTCTTC. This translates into CASSQGDRGSNEQFF.

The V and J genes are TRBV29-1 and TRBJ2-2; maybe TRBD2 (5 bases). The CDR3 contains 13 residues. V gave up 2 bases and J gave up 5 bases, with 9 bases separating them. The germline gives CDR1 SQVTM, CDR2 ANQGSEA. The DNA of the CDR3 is TGCAGCGTTGAAAAACTAGGGACCGGGGAGCTGTTTTTT. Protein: CSVEKLGTGELFF.

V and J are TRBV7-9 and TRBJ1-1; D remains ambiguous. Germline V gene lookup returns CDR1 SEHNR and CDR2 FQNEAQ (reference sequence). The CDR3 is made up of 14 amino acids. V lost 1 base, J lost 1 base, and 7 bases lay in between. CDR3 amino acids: CASSLVGQNTEAFF. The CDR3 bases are TGTGCCAGCAGCTTAGTAGGCCAGAACACTGAAGCTTTCTTT.

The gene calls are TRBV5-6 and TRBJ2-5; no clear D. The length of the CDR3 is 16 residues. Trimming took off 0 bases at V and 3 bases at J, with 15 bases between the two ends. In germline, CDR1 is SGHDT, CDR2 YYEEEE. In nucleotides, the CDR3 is TGTGCCAGCAGCTTGGGGTCTTGGGCTCCCGAAGAGACCCAGTACTTC. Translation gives CASSLGSWAPEETQYF.

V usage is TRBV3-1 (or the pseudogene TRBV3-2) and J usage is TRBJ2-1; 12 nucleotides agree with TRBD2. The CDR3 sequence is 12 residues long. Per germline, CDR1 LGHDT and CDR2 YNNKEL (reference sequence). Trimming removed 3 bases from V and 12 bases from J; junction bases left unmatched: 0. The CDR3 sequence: CASSQTSGGQFF. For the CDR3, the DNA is TGTGCCAGCAGCCAGACTAGCGGGGGGCAGTTCTTC.

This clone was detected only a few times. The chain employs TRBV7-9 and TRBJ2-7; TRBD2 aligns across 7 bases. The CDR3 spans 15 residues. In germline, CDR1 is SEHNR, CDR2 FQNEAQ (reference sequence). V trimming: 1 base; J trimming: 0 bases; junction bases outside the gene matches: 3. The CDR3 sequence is CASSLEGGSSYEQYF. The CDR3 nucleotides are TGTGCCAGCAGCTTAGAGGGCGGGAGCTCCTACGAGCAGTACTTC.

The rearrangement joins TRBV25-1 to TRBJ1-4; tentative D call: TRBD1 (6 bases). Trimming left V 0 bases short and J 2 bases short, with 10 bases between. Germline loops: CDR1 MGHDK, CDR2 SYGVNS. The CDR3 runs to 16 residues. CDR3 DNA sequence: TGTGCCAGCAGTGAATACAGGGGAGGGACTAATGAAAAACTGTTTTTT. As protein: CASSEYRGGTNEKLFF.

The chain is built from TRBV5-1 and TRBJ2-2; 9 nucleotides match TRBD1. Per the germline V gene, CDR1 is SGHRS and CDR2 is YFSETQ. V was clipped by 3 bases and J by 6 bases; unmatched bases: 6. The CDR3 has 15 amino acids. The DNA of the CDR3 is TGCGCCAGCAGCTCCGGGACAGGGCGGTCCGGGGAGCTGTTTTTT. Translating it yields CASSSGTGRSGELFF.

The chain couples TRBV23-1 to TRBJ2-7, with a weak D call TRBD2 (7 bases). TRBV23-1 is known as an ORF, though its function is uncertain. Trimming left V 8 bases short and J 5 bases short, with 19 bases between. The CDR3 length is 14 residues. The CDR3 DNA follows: TGCGCCAGCCTGTCGCGCGGGGGCGGTGACGAGCAGTACTTC. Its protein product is CASLSRGGGDEQYF.

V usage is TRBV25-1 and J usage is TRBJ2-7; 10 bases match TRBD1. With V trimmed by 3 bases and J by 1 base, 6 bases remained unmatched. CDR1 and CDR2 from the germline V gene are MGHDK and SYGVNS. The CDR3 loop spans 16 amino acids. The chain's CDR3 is CASSEALGQGSYEQYF. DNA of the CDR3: TGTGCCAGCAGTGAGGCCTTGGGACAGGGGTCCTACGAGCAGTACTTC.

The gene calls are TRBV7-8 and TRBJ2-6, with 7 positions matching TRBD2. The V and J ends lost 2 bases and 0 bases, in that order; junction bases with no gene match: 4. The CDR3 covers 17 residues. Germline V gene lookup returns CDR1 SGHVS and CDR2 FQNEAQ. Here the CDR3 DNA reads TGTGCCAGCAGCTTACTAGCGGTTAGCTCTGGGGCCAACGTCCTGACTTTC. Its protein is CASSLLAVSSGANVLTF.

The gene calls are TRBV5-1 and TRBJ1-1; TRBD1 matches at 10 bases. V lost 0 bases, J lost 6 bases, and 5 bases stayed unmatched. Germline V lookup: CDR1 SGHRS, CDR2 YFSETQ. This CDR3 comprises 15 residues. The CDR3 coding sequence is TGCGCCAGCAGCTTGGGGGGACAGGGGACGGCTGAAGCTTTCTTT. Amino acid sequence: CASSLGGQGTAEAFF.